The 13 T cell receptor beta chains given below trace back to one sample, sequenced in a study of regulatory T cells. The study, taken as a whole, reports: Hydrophobic residues at CDR3 positions 6 and 7 were enriched in conventional CD4+ T cells of CD3G-deficient patients.

Primers: 52 TRBV forward and 13 TRBJ reverse. Here immunoSEQ multiplex PCR was the method, and the copy in TCRdb shows in-frame clones only, minus some. The profile shows almost 30,000 clones, about nine tenths of them singletons. These TCRs are of unknown antigen specificity. Source material: conventional CD4+ T cells sorted from blood. The receptors were sampled from a person aged 18-35 years with CD3G deficiency.

The rearrangement joins TRBV6-1 to TRBJ2-7, with no clear D. V was cut by 6 bases and J by 4 bases, with 10 bases left in between. The CDR3 loop spans 12 amino acids. Germline CDR1 is MNHNS and CDR2 is SASEGT. The CDR3 sequence is CASSVTSYEQYF. The DNA for the CDR3 is TGTGCCAGCAGCGTGACTTCTTACGAGCAGTACTTC.

This clone has a single count. The chain couples TRBV30 to TRBJ2-7; 7 nucleotides line up with TRBD2. V lost 2 bases to trimming and J lost 5 bases; unmatched junction nucleotides: 9. The CDR3 runs to 14 residues. CDR1 GTSNPN and CDR2 SVGIG come from the germline V gene (reference sequence). The DNA of the CDR3 is TGTGCCTGGAGTAAGTGGGAGGGCCGGGACGAGCAGTACTTC. Protein: CAWSKWEGRDEQYF. The whole variable domain, remainder taken from reference TRBV30 and TRBJ2-7, is SQTIHQWPATLVQPVGSPLSLECTVEGTSNPNLYWYRQAAGRGLQLLFYSVGIGQISSEVPQNLSASRPQDRQFILSSKKLLLSDSGFYLCAWSKWEGRDEQYFGPGTRLTVT.

The chain combines TRBV30 with TRBJ2-1, with 11 bases aligning to TRBD2. Germline trimming cut 4 bases from V and 7 bases from J; bases unmatched to any gene: 3. The V gene's germline CDR1 is GTSNPN and CDR2 SVGIG (reference sequence). This CDR3 contains 13 residues. CDR3 amino acids: CAWNSGRANEQFF. The CDR3 DNA sequence: TGTGCCTGGAATAGCGGGAGGGCAAATGAGCAGTTCTTC.

The rearrangement uses TRBV7-8 and TRBJ2-5; D not certain. CDR1 is SGHVS and CDR2 is FQNEAQ in the germline V gene. This CDR3 is 15 amino acids long. Deletions cut 5 bases from V and 0 bases from J, with 13 bases between. The CDR3 here is CASSPVAPHQETQYF. The DNA for the CDR3 is TGTGCCAGCAGCCCCGTAGCCCCTCACCAAGAGACCCAGTACTTC.

The V gene is TRBV28, the J gene TRBJ2-7; 8 bases align to TRBD2. Trimming cost V 5 bases and J 2 bases; bases outside gene matches: 5. The CDR3 consists of 14 residues. The germline V gene has CDR1 MDHEN and CDR2 SYDVKM. This chain's CDR3 is CASSKAGVPYEQYF. The CDR3 DNA is TGTGCCAGCAGTAAAGCGGGAGTCCCCTACGAGCAGTACTTC.

The chain employs TRBV7-8 and TRBJ2-7; the D gene could be TRBD1 or TRBD2 (5 bases each). The CDR3 runs 15 residues. Germline V lookup: CDR1 SGHVS, CDR2 FQNEAQ. Between the trimmed V and J ends, which lost 1 base and 2 bases, there was a span of 12 bases. CDR3 sequence (DNA): TGTGCCAGCAGCTTAGGTGGGGACCTCCCCTACGAGCAGTACTTC. Amino acids: CASSLGGDLPYEQYF.

The V call is TRBV5-1, the J call TRBJ2-7; D ambiguous. The CDR3 extends over 14 amino acids. From germline, CDR1 is SGHRS and CDR2 YFSETQ. The V gene lost 0 bases and the J gene lost 3 bases, with 10 bases spanning the gap. CDR3: CASSLEVIGYEQYF. In DNA form, the CDR3 reads TGCGCCAGCAGCTTGGAGGTGATCGGCTACGAGCAGTACTTC.

The V gene is TRBV4-2, the J gene TRBJ2-7, with 8 bases aligning to TRBD2. V lost 0 bases, J lost 2 bases, and 12 bases stayed unmatched. The CDR3 spans 18 residues. CDR1 and CDR2 from the germline V gene are LGHNA and YNFKEQ. CDR3 amino acids: CASSQDLSGGQRPYEQYV. The CDR3, as DNA: TGTGCCAGCAGCCAAGACTTATCGGGGGGGCAGAGGCCCTACGAGCAGTACGTC.

The chain recombines TRBV19 with TRBJ1-1, with a weak D call TRBD1 (5 bases). Germline values: CDR1 LNHDA, CDR2 SQIVND (reference sequence). The CDR3 is 15 residues long. The V end lost 6 bases, the J end lost 4 bases, and 18 bases lay between the germline ends. The CDR3 DNA sequence: TGTGCCAGTAGACGCGGTTGGGGGTCGACCACTGAAGCTTTCTTT. It codes for CASRRGWGSTTEAFF. The full variable domain, completed using reference TRBV19 and TRBJ1-1, is DGGITQSPKYLFRKEGQNVTLSCEQNLNHDAMYWYRQDPGQGLRLIYYSQIVNDFQKGDIAEGYSVSREKKESFPLTVTSAQKNPTAFYLCASRRGWGSTTEAFFGQGTRLTVV.

The CDR3 is CASSETGYSPLHF. The CDR3 nucleotides are TGTGCCAGCAGTGAAACCGGTTATTCACCCCTCCACTTT. The chain is built from TRBV2 and TRBJ1-6; D gene unclear. The length of the CDR3 is 13 residues. V was cut by 2 bases and J by 8 bases, with 7 bases left in between. Germline CDR1 is SNHLY and CDR2 is FYNNEI.

This sequence joins TRBV21-1 and TRBJ1-4. TRBV21-1 is an annotated pseudogene. The CDR3 runs 14 residues. The CDR3 DNA reads as TGTGCCAGCAGCAACGGCAGGGTAGCGGAAAAACTGTTTTTT. Translating gives CASSNGRVAEKLFF.

The rearrangement uses TRBV5-1 and TRBJ2-5; D possibly corresponds to TRBD2 (5 bases). Matching the DNA end better, TRBJ2-7 makes the J call doubtful. Germline V lookup: CDR1 SGHRS, CDR2 YFSETQ. The CDR3 has 15 residues. The CDR3 here is CASSATPERSYEQYF. CDR3 in DNA: TGCGCCAGCAGCGCGACCCCCGAGCGGAGCTACGAGCAGTACTTC.

This clone was picked up a small number of times. This chain uses TRBV5-1 with TRBJ2-7, with D possibly matching TRBD2 (5 bases). The CDR3 loop spans 13 amino acids. Trimming shortened V by 2 bases and J by 2 bases, and 8 bases separated the two germline ends. The germline V gene encodes CDR1 SGHRS and CDR2 YFSETQ. The CDR3 DNA follows: TGCGCCAGCAGCTTAGGAGGACCCTACGAGCAGTACTTC. This encodes CASSLGGPYEQYF. Variable domain in full (rest from reference TRBV5-1 and TRBJ2-7): KAGVTQTPRYLIKTRGQQVTLSCSPISGHRSVSWYQQTPGQGLQFLFEYFSETQRNKGNFPGRFSGRQFSNSRSEMNVSTLELGDSALYLCASSLGGPYEQYFGPGTRLTVT.